A selection of T cell receptor beta chains follows, all from one sample in a study of T cells after yellow fever vaccination. TCRdb fed the 5' RACE reads into MiXCR, producing one record per CDR3 protein. The data contain over 300,000 distinct CDR3 sequences, over 3.5% of them singletons. Source: PBMCs, taken 5 days after the yellow fever booster vaccination. The receptors come from a young man who received the YFV17D yellow fever vaccine. Each CDR3 is given with its conserved first and last residue. A D gene is named only where the DNA matches it firmly. Rows give clone size only sometimes, using once, few, many, or a class for an expanded clone.

J: TRBJ2-5
D: TRBD1
V: TRBV6-6
size: NA
CDR3: CASSWGPGGEETQYF
DNA: TGTGCCAGCAGTTGGGGCCCAGGGGGAGAAGAGACCCAGTACTTC

J: TRBJ2-2
D: TRBD1
V: TRBV24-1
size: NA
CDR3: CAAGQGAPYTGELFF
DNA: TGTGCGGCGGGACAGGGGGCGCCTTACACCGGGGAGCTGTTTTTT

J: TRBJ2-1
D: NA
V: TRBV29-1
size: few
CDR3: CSVEGQGLVYEQFF
DNA: TGCAGCGTTGAAGGTCAGGGGCTTGTTTATGAGCAGTTCTTC

J: TRBJ2-3
D: NA
V: TRBV4-3
size: many
CDR3: CASSQVTGRTDTQYF
DNA: TGCGCCAGCAGCCAAGTTACAGGCCGCACAGATACGCAGTATTTT

J: TRBJ2-7
D: NA
V: TRBV27
size: few
CDR3: CASHKGGGFEQYF
DNA: TGTGCCAGCCACAAGGGGGGGGGCTTCGAGCAGTACTTC

J: TRBJ2-3
D: NA
V: TRBV25-1
size: many
CDR3: CASSEWSEFTDTQYF
DNA: TGTGCCAGCAGTGAGTGGTCAGAGTTCACAGATACGCAGTATTTT

J: TRBJ2-1
D: NA
V: TRBV7-9
size: few
CDR3: CASSFSRLGYNEQFF
DNA: TGTGCCAGCAGCTTCTCCCGACTAGGCTACAATGAGCAGTTCTTC

J: TRBJ2-5
D: NA
V: TRBV12-3/TRBV12-4
size: few
CDR3: CASSRDPKETQYF
DNA: TGTGCCAGCAGTCGGGATCCCAAAGAGACCCAGTACTTC

J: TRBJ2-1
D: TRBD2
V: TRBV6-6
size: few
CDR3: CASSYRTSVNNEQFF
DNA: TGTGCCAGCAGTTACCGGACTAGCGTAAACAATGAGCAGTTCTTC

J: TRBJ1-2
D: NA
V: TRBV20-1
size: NA
CDR3: CSARKYGYTF
DNA: TGCAGTGCTAGAAAGTACGGCTACACCTTC

J: TRBJ1-2
D: TRBD1
V: TRBV12-3/TRBV12-4
size: few
CDR3: CASSSGTGIYGYTF
DNA: TGTGCCAGCAGCTCCGGGACAGGGATTTATGGCTACACCTTC

J: TRBJ2-3
D: NA
V: TRBV6-5
size: few
CDR3: CASSYFLGSDTQYF
DNA: TGTGCCAGCAGTTACTTTTTGGGGTCGGATACGCAGTATTTT

J: TRBJ2-2
D: NA
V: TRBV4-3
size: few
CDR3: CASSQDQGWNTGELFF
DNA: TGCGCCAGCAGCCAAGATCAGGGGTGGAACACCGGGGAGCTGTTTTTT

J: TRBJ2-1
D: TRBD1
V: TRBV7-9
size: many
CDR3: CASSTEVGTGDNEQFF
DNA: TGTGCCAGCAGTACCGAGGTCGGGACAGGGGACAATGAGCAGTTCTTC

J: TRBJ1-1
D: TRBD1
V: TRBV5-1
size: NA
CDR3: CASSVEQGMNTEAFF
DNA: TGCGCCAGCAGCGTCGAACAGGGGATGAACACTGAAGCTTTCTTT

J: TRBJ2-3
D: NA
V: TRBV4-2
size: NA
CDR3: CASSQDRVVWGTDTQYF
DNA: TGTGCCAGCAGCCAAGACAGGGTGGTTTGGGGCACAGATACGCAGTATTTT

J: TRBJ2-3
D: NA
V: TRBV3-1
size: NA
CDR3: CASSHPPRVTQYF
DNA: TGTGCCAGCAGCCACCCCCCCCGGGTTACGCAGTATTTT

J: TRBJ2-6
D: NA
V: TRBV7-2
size: many
CDR3: CASSLGFMRGKSGANVLTF
DNA: TGTGCCAGCAGCTTAGGGTTTATGAGGGGCAAGTCTGGGGCCAACGTCCTGACTTTC

J: TRBJ2-2
D: TRBD1
V: TRBV2
size: NA
CDR3: CASSENRGGYGELFF
DNA: TGTGCCAGCAGTGAAAACAGGGGCGGATACGGGGAGCTGTTTTTT

J: TRBJ1-2
D: NA
V: TRBV6-6
size: many
CDR3: CASGGNYGYTF
DNA: TGTGCCAGCGGGGGTAACTATGGCTACACCTTC

J: TRBJ2-1
D: TRBD1
V: TRBV20-1
size: many
CDR3: CSAGRTGDIYNEQSF
DNA: TGCAGTGCTGGACGGACAGGGGACATCTACAATGAGCAGTCCTTC

J: TRBJ2-2
D: NA
V: TRBV5-4
size: few
CDR3: CASSLTQATGELFF
DNA: TGTGCCAGCAGCTTGACACAGGCGACCGGGGAGCTGTTTTTT

J: TRBJ1-2
D: TRBD1
V: TRBV4-3
size: many
CDR3: CASSRGQGGYGYTF
DNA: TGCGCCAGCAGCCGGGGACAGGGAGGCTATGGCTACACCTTC

J: TRBJ2-1
D: TRBD1
V: TRBV11-1
size: NA
CDR3: CASSGTAENEQFF
DNA: TGTGCCAGCAGCGGGACAGCGGAGAATGAGCAGTTCTTC

J: TRBJ1-1
D: NA
V: TRBV29-1
size: NA
CDR3: CSTDKNTEAFF
DNA: TGCAGCACAGACAAGAACACTGAAGCTTTCTTT

J: TRBJ1-2
D: NA
V: TRBV7-2
size: NA
CDR3: CASSTGRENYGYTF
DNA: TGTGCCAGCAGCACAGGGCGGGAGAACTATGGCTACACCTTC

J: TRBJ2-2
D: NA
V: TRBV20-1
size: NA
CDR3: CSAPGGLHTGELFF
DNA: TGCAGTGCCCCAGGGGGACTGCACACCGGGGAGCTGTTTTTT

J: TRBJ2-7
D: TRBD2
V: TRBV20-1
size: NA
CDR3: CSAGGRFEQYF
DNA: TGCAGTGCCGGCGGGAGATTCGAGCAGTACTTC

J: TRBJ1-6
D: NA
V: TRBV6-5
size: NA
CDR3: CASSYSGDNNSPLHF
DNA: TGTGCCAGCAGTTACTCTGGCGACAATAATTCACCCCTCCACTTT

J: TRBJ1-1
D: TRBD1
V: TRBV6-5
size: few
CDR3: CASSRGQGSVAFF
DNA: TGTGCCAGCAGCCGGGGACAGGGGTCTGTAGCTTTCTTT

J: TRBJ1-2
D: NA
V: TRBV7-9
size: many
CDR3: CASSLGGDGYTF
DNA: TGTGCCAGCAGCTTAGGGGGGGATGGCTACACCTTC

J: TRBJ1-4
D: NA
V: TRBV20-1
size: few
CDR3: CSAPGWVEREKLFF
DNA: TGCAGTGCCCCCGGGTGGGTGGAACGTGAAAAACTGTTTTTT

J: TRBJ2-5
D: NA
V: TRBV5-1
size: many
CDR3: CASSQTEETQYF
DNA: TGCGCCAGCAGTCAGACAGAAGAGACCCAGTACTTC

J: TRBJ2-3
D: NA
V: TRBV5-4
size: NA
CDR3: CASSTGYGTDTQYF
DNA: TGTGCCAGCAGCACGGGGTACGGCACAGATACGCAGTATTTT

J: TRBJ1-1
D: NA
V: TRBV7-2
size: few
CDR3: CASSLFPGNTEAFF
DNA: TGTGCCAGCAGCTTGTTCCCGGGGAACACTGAAGCTTTCTTT

J: TRBJ2-7
D: NA
V: TRBV7-2
size: NA
CDR3: CASSLVRTKSSYEQYF
DNA: TGTGCCAGCAGCTTAGTAAGAACCAAGAGCTCCTACGAGCAGTACTTC

J: TRBJ1-5
D: NA
V: TRBV7-2
size: many
CDR3: CASSRRQANQPQHF
DNA: TGTGCCAGCAGTCGGAGACAGGCCAATCAGCCCCAGCATTTT

J: TRBJ2-7
D: NA
V: TRBV5-1
size: few
CDR3: CASSPEVGPYEQYF
DNA: TGCGCCAGCAGCCCGGAGGTGGGGCCCTACGAGCAGTACTTC

J: TRBJ2-1
D: NA
V: TRBV4-1
size: few
CDR3: CASSQDLRQGGNEQFF
DNA: TGCGCCAGCAGCCAAGATTTGAGACAGGGAGGCAATGAGCAGTTCTTC

J: TRBJ2-5
D: NA
V: TRBV7-9
size: few
CDR3: CASSTSPGTVQETQYF
DNA: TGTGCCAGCAGCACATCTCCAGGGACGGTCCAAGAGACCCAGTACTTC

J: TRBJ2-3
D: TRBD2
V: TRBV28
size: NA
CDR3: CASSLGLRGRSTDTQYF
DNA: TGTGCCAGCAGTTTAGGTTTGCGGGGGAGAAGCACAGATACGCAGTATTTT

J: TRBJ1-6
D: NA
V: TRBV29-1
size: NA
CDR3: CKTTRGLDNSPLHF
DNA: TGCAAAACCACGCGGGGGTTGGATAATTCACCCCTCCACTTT

J: TRBJ2-1
D: TRBD2
V: TRBV6-5
size: many
CDR3: CASSYRLAGDPQFF
DNA: TGTGCCAGCAGTTACCGCCTAGCGGGGGATCCCCAGTTCTTC

J: TRBJ2-5
D: NA
V: TRBV5-1
size: few
CDR3: CASSIPGRGETQYF
DNA: TGCGCCAGCAGCATACCGGGACGGGGGGAGACCCAGTACTTC

J: TRBJ1-2
D: NA
V: TRBV25-1
size: NA
CDR3: CASTDSNYGYTF
DNA: TGTGCCAGCACTGACAGCAACTATGGCTACACCTTC

J: TRBJ2-5
D: NA
V: TRBV6-1
size: many
CDR3: CASRRGPQETQYF
DNA: TGTGCCAGCAGGCGGGGTCCGCAAGAGACCCAGTACTTC

J: TRBJ1-2
D: NA
V: TRBV12-3/TRBV12-4
size: few
CDR3: CASSLNYTF
DNA: TGTGCCAGCAGTTTGAACTACACCTTC

J: TRBJ2-1
D: NA
V: TRBV5-4
size: few
CDR3: CASRDSENEQFF
DNA: TGTGCCAGCAGGGACAGCGAAAATGAGCAGTTCTTC

J: TRBJ2-5
D: TRBD2
V: TRBV7-2
size: few
CDR3: CASSDQRGYQETQYF
DNA: TGTGCCAGCAGCGATCAGCGGGGTTACCAAGAGACCCAGTACTTC

J: TRBJ1-6
D: TRBD1
V: TRBV18
size: few
CDR3: CASSPLGQPTDSPLHF
DNA: TGTGCCAGCTCACCACTGGGACAGCCGACCGATTCACCCCTCCACTTT